This T cell receptor beta chain was sequenced in a study of cytomegalovirus exposure and HLA in healthy donors. Study-wide results and limits: Later, an analysis found that TCR clusters from the first cohort tended to co-occur in the 110 or so validation repertoires. Some TCR beta chains (164 of them) were listed as cytomegalovirus-associated. The classifier, whose performance was assessed in both the original and validation cohorts, reportedly diagnosed cytomegalovirus status with high specificity and sensitivity.

As to this clone: Its antigen is not known.

Here immunoSEQ multiplex PCR was the method, and the copy in TCRdb shows in-frame clones only, minus some. Altogether 200,000 to 250,000 clones are present, roughly 87% being singletons, with the ten largest covering approximately 12%. This sequence originates from a young man in good health and CMV-seropositive. Input material: PBMCs.

Written as DNA, the CDR3 is TGTGCCAGCAGTACATCCGGGACAGGGGGCAATCAGCCCCAGCATTTT. Residues: CASSTSGTGGNQPQHF. This chain joins TRBV6-6 and TRBJ1-5, with 10 bases matching TRBD1. The length of the CDR3 is 16 residues. V was clipped by 5 bases and J by 2 bases; unmatched bases: 6. The germline gives CDR1 MNHNY, CDR2 SVGAGI (reference sequence).